This T cell receptor (beta chain) appears in the sequencing data of a study of blood T cell dynamics during melanoma immunotherapy. Assay used: immunoSEQ multiplex PCR; TCRdb lists only in-frame clones, some missing. The sample gives 9,500 to 11,000 clones, 88% of which show up once; 9.5% to 13% is in the top ten. Time point noted: pre-treatment baseline. Apart from a couple of fast progressors, RECIST 1.1 response was judged 12 weeks post-infusion. Trimming left V 0 bases short and J 5 bases short, with 8 bases between. Germline loops: CDR1 SEHNR, CDR2 FQNEAQ (reference sequence). The CDR3 is made up of 13 amino acids.

Sequencing used blood, obtained from a patient treated with checkpoint blockade. V and J are TRBV7-9 and TRBJ2-7, with D perhaps given as TRBD1 or TRBD2 (5 bases each). This sequence originates from a human donor with melanoma. The CDR3 loop is CASSLAGPDEQYF. CDR3 nucleotide sequence: TGTGCCAGCAGCTTAGCGGGACCGGACGAGCAGTACTTC. The full variable domain, its missing parts supplied by reference TRBV7-9 and TRBJ2-7, is DTGVSQNPRHKITKRGQNVTFRCDPISEHNRLYWYRQTLGQGPEFLTYFQNEAQLEKSRLLSDRFSAERPKGSFSTLEIQRTEQGDSAMYLCASSLAGPDEQYFGPGTRLTVT.